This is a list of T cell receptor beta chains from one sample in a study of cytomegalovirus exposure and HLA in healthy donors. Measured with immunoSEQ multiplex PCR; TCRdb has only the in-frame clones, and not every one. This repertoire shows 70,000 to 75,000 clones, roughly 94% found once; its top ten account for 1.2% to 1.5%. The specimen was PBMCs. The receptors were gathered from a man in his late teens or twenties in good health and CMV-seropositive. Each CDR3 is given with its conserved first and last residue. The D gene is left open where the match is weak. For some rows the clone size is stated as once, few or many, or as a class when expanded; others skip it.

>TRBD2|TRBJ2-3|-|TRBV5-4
CASRFTLAGGFSDTQYF
TGTGCCAGCAGGTTCACACTAGCGGGAGGTTTCAGCGATACGCAGTATTTT
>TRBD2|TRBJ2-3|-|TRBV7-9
CASSPGTSDGGTDTQYF
TGTGCCAGCAGCCCAGGGACTAGCGATGGGGGCACAGATACGCAGTATTTT
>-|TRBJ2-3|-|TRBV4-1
CASSQDLIPSYYTQYF
TGCGCCAGCAGCCAAGATCTCATCCCATCATACTATACGCAGTATTTT
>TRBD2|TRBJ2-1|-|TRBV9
CASSVVGTGLADEQFF
TGTGCCAGCAGCGTAGTAGGAACAGGACTAGCGGATGAGCAGTTCTTC
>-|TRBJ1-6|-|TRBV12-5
CASGLGEGVISPLHF
TGTGCTAGTGGTTTGGGTGAAGGGGTAATTTCACCCCTCCACTTT
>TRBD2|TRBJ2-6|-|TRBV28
CASSLWTSGISGANVLTF
TGTGCCAGCAGTTTATGGACTAGCGGGATATCTGGGGCCAACGTCCTGACTTTC
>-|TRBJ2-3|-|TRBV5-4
CASSSPTGADTQYF
TGTGCCAGCAGCTCTCCTACGGGGGCAGATACGCAGTATTTT
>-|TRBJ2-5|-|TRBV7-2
CASSDISGEETQYF
TGTGCCAGCAGCGATATCTCCGGGGAAGAGACCCAGTACTTC
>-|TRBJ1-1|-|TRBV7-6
CASRRLGVNTEAFF
TGTGCCAGCCGCCGGTTAGGGGTGAACACTGAAGCTTTCTTT
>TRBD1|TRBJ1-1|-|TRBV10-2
CASWTGGGTEAFF
TGCGCCAGCTGGACAGGGGGCGGCACTGAAGCTTTCTTT
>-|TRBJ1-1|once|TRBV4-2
CASSQEALLNTEAFF
TGTGCCAGCAGCCAAGAAGCCTTACTGAACACTGAAGCTTTCTTT
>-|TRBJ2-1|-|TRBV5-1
CASSLQGNEQFF
TGCGCCAGCAGCTTACAGGGTAATGAGCAGTTCTTC
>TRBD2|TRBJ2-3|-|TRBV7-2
CASSLMGLDSSDTQYF
TGTGCCAGCAGCTTAATGGGACTAGATAGTTCAGATACGCAGTATTTT
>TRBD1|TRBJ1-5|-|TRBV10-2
CASSGTGVGPQHF
TGCGCCAGCAGCGGGACAGGGGTCGGACCCCAGCATTTT
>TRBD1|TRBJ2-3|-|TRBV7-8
CASSHRTGAVDTQYF
TGTGCCAGCAGCCACCGGACAGGGGCGGTAGATACGCAGTATTTT
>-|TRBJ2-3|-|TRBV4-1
CASSQVSRITDTQYF
TGCGCCAGCAGCCAAGTCTCCCGTATCACAGATACGCAGTATTTT
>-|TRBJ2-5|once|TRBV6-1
CASSDQGLVETQYF
TGTGCCAGCAGTGACCAGGGTTTGGTAGAGACCCAGTACTTC
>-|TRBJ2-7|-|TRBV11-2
CASSQGFVPYF
TGTGCCAGCAGTCAGGGATTTGTTCCGTACTTC
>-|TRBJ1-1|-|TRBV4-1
CASSQARNTEAFF
TGCGCCAGCAGCCAGGCAAGGAACACTGAAGCTTTCTTT
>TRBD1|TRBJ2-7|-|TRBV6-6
CASSGPGTGGYEQYF
TGTGCCAGCAGTGGCCCCGGGACAGGGGGCTACGAGCAGTACTTC
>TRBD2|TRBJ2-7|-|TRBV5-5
CASSLDPSGTVEQYF
TGTGCCAGCAGCTTGGACCCTAGCGGGACTGTCGAGCAGTACTTC
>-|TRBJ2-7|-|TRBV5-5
CASSLALRANEQYF
TGTGCCAGCAGCTTGGCACTCCGAGCCAACGAGCAGTACTTC
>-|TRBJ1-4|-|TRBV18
CASSHGQTNEKLFF
TGTGCCAGCTCCCACGGACAGACTAATGAAAAACTGTTTTTT
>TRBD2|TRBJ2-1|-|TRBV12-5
CASGPLGLAGGRDEQFF
TGTGCTAGTGGTCCCCTGGGGCTAGCGGGGGGGCGGGATGAGCAGTTCTTC
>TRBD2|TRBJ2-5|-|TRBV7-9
CASSLDARGGQETQYF
TGTGCCAGCAGCTTAGATGCGCGGGGGGGTCAAGAGACCCAGTACTTC
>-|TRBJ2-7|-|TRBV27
CASSLRAGVSYEQYF
TGTGCCAGCAGTTTACGGGCAGGGGTCTCCTACGAGCAGTACTTC
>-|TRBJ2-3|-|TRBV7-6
CASSLNFGGPDTQYF
TGTGCCAGCAGCCTAAATTTTGGGGGCCCAGATACGCAGTATTTT
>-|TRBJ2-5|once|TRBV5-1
CASSFTATTLQETQYF
TGCGCCAGCAGCTTTACAGCTACAACCCTACAAGAGACCCAGTACTTC
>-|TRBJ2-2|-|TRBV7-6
CASSLGGVSNTGELFF
TGTGCCAGCAGCTTAGGCGGAGTATCGAACACCGGGGAGCTGTTTTTT
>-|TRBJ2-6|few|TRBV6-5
CASSKDSSGANVLTF
TGTGCCAGCAGCAAAGACAGCTCTGGGGCCAACGTCCTGACTTTC
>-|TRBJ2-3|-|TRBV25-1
CASSLRTDTQYF
TGTGCCAGCAGTCTTCGCACAGATACGCAGTATTTT
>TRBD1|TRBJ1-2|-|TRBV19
CASSPLSDRVGAYGYTF
TGTGCCAGTAGTCCGCTCTCGGACAGGGTGGGGGCCTATGGCTACACCTTC
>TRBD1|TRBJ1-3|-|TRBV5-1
CASSSLGGGNTIYF
TGCGCCAGCAGCTCTCTAGGGGGCGGAAACACCATATATTTT
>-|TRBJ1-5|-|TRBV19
CASSIRTPNQPQHF
TGTGCCAGTAGTATTCGGACTCCCAATCAGCCCCAGCATTTT
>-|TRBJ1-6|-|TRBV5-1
CASSLDGISSYNSPLHF
TGCGCCAGCAGCTTGGACGGTATAAGCTCCTATAATTCACCCCTCCACTTT
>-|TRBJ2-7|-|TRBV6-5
CASSSSVTGGAEQYF
TGTGCCAGCAGTAGCTCCGTTACAGGGGGGGCCGAGCAGTACTTC
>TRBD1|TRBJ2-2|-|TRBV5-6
CASSPQTGWSGELFF
TGTGCCAGCAGCCCTCAGACAGGGTGGTCCGGGGAGCTGTTTTTT
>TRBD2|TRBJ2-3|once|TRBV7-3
CASSLNPGTTTQYF
TGTGCCAGCAGCTTAAACCCAGGGACTACGACGCAGTATTTT
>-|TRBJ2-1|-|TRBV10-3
CAISEQLVRPHEQFF
TGTGCCATCAGTGAACAACTAGTCCGTCCCCATGAGCAGTTCTTC
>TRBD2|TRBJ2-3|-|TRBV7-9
CASSRGTSGNTQYF
TGTGCCAGCAGCCGCGGGACTAGCGGAAATACGCAGTATTTT
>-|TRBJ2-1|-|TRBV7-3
CASSPQPLAVNEQFF
TGTGCCAGCAGCCCACAACCCCTAGCAGTCAATGAGCAGTTCTTC
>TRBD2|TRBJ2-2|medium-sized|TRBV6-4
CASSDSAGGPGELFF
TGTGCCAGCAGTGACTCAGCGGGGGGGCCCGGGGAGCTGTTTTTT
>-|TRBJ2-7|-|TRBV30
CAWSVLYEQYF
TGTGCCTGGAGTGTACTCTACGAGCAGTACTTC
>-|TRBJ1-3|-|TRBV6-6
CASSYSWGPGNTIYF
TGTGCCAGCAGTTACTCCTGGGGCCCAGGAAACACCATATATTTT
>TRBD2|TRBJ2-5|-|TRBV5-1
CASRRASGVQETQYF
TGCGCCAGCAGACGGGCTAGCGGTGTGCAAGAGACCCAGTACTTC
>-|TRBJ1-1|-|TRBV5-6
CASSMESTGMNTEAFF
TGTGCCAGCAGCATGGAGAGCACAGGGATGAACACTGAAGCTTTCTTT
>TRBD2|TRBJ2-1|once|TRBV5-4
CASSLDTSGYNEQFF
TGTGCCAGCAGCTTGGACACTAGCGGGTACAATGAGCAGTTCTTC
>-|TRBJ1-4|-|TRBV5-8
CASSFGGDYEKLFF
TGTGCCAGCAGCTTTGGGGGGGACTACGAAAAACTGTTTTTT